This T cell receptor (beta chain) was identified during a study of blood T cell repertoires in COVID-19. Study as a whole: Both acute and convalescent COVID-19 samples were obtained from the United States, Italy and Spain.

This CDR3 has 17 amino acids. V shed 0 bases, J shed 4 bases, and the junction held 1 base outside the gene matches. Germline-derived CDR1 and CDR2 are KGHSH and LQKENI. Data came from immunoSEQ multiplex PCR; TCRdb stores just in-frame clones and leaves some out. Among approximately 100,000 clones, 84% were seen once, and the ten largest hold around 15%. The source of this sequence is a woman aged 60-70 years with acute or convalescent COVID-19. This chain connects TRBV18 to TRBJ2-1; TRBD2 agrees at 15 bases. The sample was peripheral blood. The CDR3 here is CASSPPGLAGGYNEQFF. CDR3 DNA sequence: TGTGCCAGCTCACCACCGGGACTAGCGGGAGGTTACAATGAGCAGTTCTTC.